These 14 T cell receptor beta chains originate from one sample sequenced in a study of blood T cell repertoires in COVID-19. The data were produced by immunoSEQ multiplex PCR, yet TCRdb's version contains in-frame clones alone and is incomplete. The sample has fewer than 200,000 clones, approximately 90% seen once. Material: peripheral blood. The receptors originated from a young man who had recovered from COVID-19.

The V call is TRBV7-8, the J call TRBJ2-3, with 10 nucleotides matching TRBD2. CDR3 size: 16 residues. Germline V lookup: CDR1 SGHVS, CDR2 FQNEAQ. The V gene end was trimmed by 5 bases and the J gene end by 6 bases; junction bases not matched to a gene: 11. Written as DNA, the CDR3 is TGTGCCAGCAGCGGAACTCTAGCGGGAGCGGGGGATACGCAGTATTTT. Translating it yields CASSGTLAGAGDTQYF.

This rearrangement joins TRBV5-1 to TRBJ1-3; possibly TRBD1 for D (5 bases). The germline CDR1 and CDR2 sequences are SGHRS and YFSETQ. The CDR3 is 17 residues long. V lost 1 base to trimming and J lost 0 bases, with 14 bases between them. The CDR3 loop is CASSLKVGGDSGNTIYF. CDR3 bases: TGCGCCAGCAGCTTGAAGGTCGGAGGGGACTCTGGAAACACCATATATTTT.

The chain couples TRBV7-2 to TRBJ2-5, with 7 bases fitting TRBD2. The CDR3 has 15 amino acids. The V gene's germline CDR1 is SGHTA and CDR2 FQGNSA. V dropped 5 bases and J dropped 5; count of bases not matched to a gene: 11. CDR3 sequence reads: CASSPNGPGGETQYF. CDR3 sequence (DNA): TGTGCCAGCAGCCCAAACGGGCCCGGGGGGGAGACCCAGTACTTC.

The V gene is TRBV28, the J gene TRBJ1-2; 8 positions match TRBD1. Germline trimming cut 7 bases from V and 2 bases from J; bases unmatched to any gene: 3. The germline CDR1 and CDR2 sequences are MDHEN and SYDVKM. The CDR3 spans 13 residues. In DNA, the CDR3 is TGTGCCAGCACCCAGGGGGCAAACTATGGCTACACCTTC. Encoded protein: CASTQGANYGYTF.

CDR3 DNA: TGTGCCAGTAGTATGGGAGAGAGGTCTGCTGGAAACACCATATATTTT. Residues: CASSMGERSAGNTIYF. V and J are TRBV19 and TRBJ1-3; D call uncertain. Between the trimmed V and J ends, which lost 3 bases and 2 bases, there was a span of 14 bases. Germline CDR1 is LNHDA and CDR2 is SQIVND (reference sequence). This CDR3 region has 16 residues.

The chain is built from TRBV30 and TRBJ2-7; D is unclear. There are 13 residues in the CDR3. Germline V gene sequence: CDR1 GTSNPN, CDR2 SVGIG (reference sequence). V was trimmed by 0 bases and J by 3 bases, leaving 9 bases between them. The CDR3 reads CAWSVRLNYEQYF. For the CDR3, the DNA is TGTGCCTGGAGTGTACGACTGAACTACGAGCAGTACTTC. The full variable domain, completed using reference TRBV30 and TRBJ2-7, is SQTIHQWPATLVQPVGSPLSLECTVEGTSNPNLYWYRQAAGRGLQLLFYSVGIGQISSEVPQNLSASRPQDRQFILSSKKLLLSDSGFYLCAWSVRLNYEQYFGPGTRLTVT.

This clone was detected only once. The chain combines TRBV10-3 with TRBJ1-6, with 7 bases that match TRBD1. CDR3 length: 14 residues. The trim removed 11 bases at V and 5 bases at J, leaving 9 bases unmatched. Germline loops: CDR1 ENHRY, CDR2 SYGVKD. Here the CDR3 DNA reads TGTGCCGCCTCCTGGGACAGAGATAATTCACCCCTCCACTTT. This codes for CAASWDRDNSPLHF.

This chain joins TRBV18 and TRBJ2-1; TRBD2 matches at 8 bases. J gave up 9 bases and V 5 bases, and 15 bases lay outside the gene matches. The CDR3 sequence is 16 residues long. Germline CDR1 reads KGHSH; CDR2 reads LQKENI. The CDR3 DNA is TGTGCCAGCTCATTGGGAAATAAAGCGGGAGTATCTGAGCAGTTCTTC. Translation: CASSLGNKAGVSEQFF.

This clone occurred a few times. The chain recombines TRBV14 with TRBJ1-6; D call uncertain. The length of the CDR3 is 13 residues. Germline CDR1 SGHDN, CDR2 FVKESK. Trimming left V 4 bases short and J 7 bases short, with 8 bases between. CDR3 region: CASSPGGNSPLHF. CDR3 sequence (DNA): TGTGCCAGCAGCCCCGGAGGGAATTCACCCCTCCACTTT. Filled out from reference TRBV14 and TRBJ1-6, the complete variable domain reads EAGVTQFPSHSVIEKGQTVTLRCDPISGHDNLYWYRRVMGKEIKFLLHFVKESKQDESGMPNNRFLAERTGGTYSTLKVQPAELEDSGVYFCASSPGGNSPLHFGNGTRLTVT.

The chain employs TRBV7-9 and TRBJ2-2, with TRBD1 matching 9 bases. The CDR3 is 17 residues long. J gave up 6 bases and V 5 bases, and 13 bases lay outside the gene matches. CDR1 is SEHNR and CDR2 is FQNEAQ in the germline V gene (reference sequence). CDR3 in DNA: TGTGCCAGCAGCACCACCTCCGGGACAGGGTTTCCCGGGGAGCTGTTTTTT. This codes for CASSTTSGTGFPGELFF.

The J gene is TRBJ2-1, the V gene TRBV9; 16 bases are a match to TRBD2. Germline V gene data show CDR1 as SGDLS and CDR2 as YYNGEE. There are 20 residues in the CDR3. V shed 0 bases, J shed 4 bases, and the junction held 10 bases outside the gene matches. Here the CDR3 reads CASSVEGLAGGQGVYNEQFF. The CDR3 bases are TGTGCCAGCAGCGTAGAGGGACTAGCGGGAGGGCAGGGGGTTTACAATGAGCAGTTCTTC.

This clone has a single count. This chain joins TRBV5-8 and TRBJ1-2, with TRBD1 identical over 8 bases. CDR3 size: 15 residues. Trimming at V came to 4 bases and at J to 3 bases, leaving 8 bases not matched to a gene. Per the germline V gene, CDR1 is SGHTS and CDR2 is YDEGEE. CDR3 amino acids: CASSPLGQGDYGYTF. The CDR3 DNA follows: TGTGCCAGCAGCCCCCTTGGACAGGGAGACTATGGCTACACCTTC.

The chain has TRBV6-5 and TRBJ2-7; 7 nucleotides match TRBD1. Germline V gene lookup returns CDR1 MNHEY and CDR2 SVGAGI. Trimming removed 11 bases from V and 2 bases from J; junction bases left unmatched: 9. This CDR3 has 13 residues. CDR3 sequence reads: CAGTAGTAYEQYF. For the CDR3, the DNA is TGTGCCGGAACGGCCGGGACAGCCTACGAGCAGTACTTC.

The chain combines TRBV5-5 with TRBJ2-1; 9 bases line up with TRBD2. Germline V gene sequence: CDR1 SGHKS, CDR2 YYEKEE (reference sequence). The CDR3 has 15 amino acids. The V gene end was trimmed by 3 bases and the J gene end by 4 bases; junction bases not matched to a gene: 5. CDR3 residues: CASSSLAGRYNEQFF. CDR3 nucleotides: TGTGCCAGCAGCTCCCTAGCGGGAAGGTACAATGAGCAGTTCTTC.